One and the same sample provided the 6 T cell receptor beta chains below, sequenced in a study of blood T cell repertoires in COVID-19. The repertoire was sequenced with immunoSEQ multiplex PCR; TCRdb's copy has only in-frame clones and lacks some. The sample lists about 200,000 clones, roughly 80% seen once, with about 10% in the top ten. Sequenced sample: peripheral blood. The receptors come from a woman aged 80 or over with acute or convalescent COVID-19.

The CDR3 bases are TGTGCCTGGAGTGTAAGCTCCGGGACAGGGCGCGTAGTAAGGACCCAGTACTTC. Amino acid sequence: CAWSVSSGTGRVVRTQYF. This chain joins TRBV30 and TRBJ2-5; TRBD1 agrees at 9 bases. Trimming took 0 bases from V and 7 from J; bases not matched to a gene: 18. This CDR3 region has 18 residues. Germline CDR1 and CDR2: GTSNPN and SVGIG (reference sequence).

The V call is TRBV19, the J call TRBJ2-7; TRBD1 agrees at 7 bases. After removal of 5 bases from V and 3 bases from J, the junction contained 10 bases not matched to a gene. This CDR3 has 15 amino acids. Germline values: CDR1 LNHDA, CDR2 SQIVND (reference sequence). The CDR3 coding sequence is TGTGCCAGTAGTGATTATAGGGGGCACGGCTACGAGCAGTACTTC. The encoded protein is CASSDYRGHGYEQYF.

The chain uses TRBV5-8 and TRBJ1-6; D is uncertain. CDR3 length: 14 amino acids. Between the trimmed V and J ends, which lost 2 bases and 7 bases, there was a span of 10 bases. Germline V gene lookup returns CDR1 SGHTS and CDR2 YDEGEE. This CDR3 reads CASSFSGYNSPLHF. CDR3 DNA: TGTGCCAGCAGCTTTTCGGGTTACAATTCACCCCTCCACTTT.

The chain combines TRBV20-1 with TRBJ2-7; weak D call: TRBD2 (5 bases). CDR1 DFQATT and CDR2 SNEGSKA come from the germline V gene (reference sequence). V was cut by 3 bases and J by 1 base, with 13 bases left in between. The CDR3 is made up of 14 amino acids. The CDR3 DNA follows: TGCAGTGCTAGTACGGGGTGGAGGTCCTACGAGCAGTACTTC. Amino acid sequence: CSASTGWRSYEQYF.

This clone was observed a single time. This sequence joins TRBV9 and TRBJ2-5; tentative D call: TRBD1 (5 bases). The CDR3 contains 15 residues. V was pared by 0 bases and J by 1 base, with 10 bases between. The germline V gene has CDR1 SGDLS and CDR2 YYNGEE. In DNA, the CDR3 is TGTGCCAGCAGCGTAGCCCGACAGCGCCAAGAGACCCAGTACTTC. Translating it yields CASSVARQRQETQYF. Supplemented by reference TRBV9 and TRBJ2-5, the full variable domain reads DSGVTQTPKHLITATGQRVTLRCSPRSGDLSVYWYQQSLDQGLQFLIQYYNGEERAKGNILERFSAQQFPDLHSELNLSSLELGDSALYFCASSVARQRQETQYFGPGTRLLVL.

A single count supports this clone. The J gene is TRBJ1-2, the V gene TRBV19; unclear D gene. The V gene's germline CDR1 is LNHDA and CDR2 SQIVND (reference sequence). CDR3 length: 11 residues. Between the trimmed V and J ends, which lost 4 bases and 8 bases, there was a span of 8 bases. The CDR3 spells CASSRWSGYTF. The CDR3 DNA reads as TGTGCCAGTAGTAGATGGAGCGGCTACACCTTC.